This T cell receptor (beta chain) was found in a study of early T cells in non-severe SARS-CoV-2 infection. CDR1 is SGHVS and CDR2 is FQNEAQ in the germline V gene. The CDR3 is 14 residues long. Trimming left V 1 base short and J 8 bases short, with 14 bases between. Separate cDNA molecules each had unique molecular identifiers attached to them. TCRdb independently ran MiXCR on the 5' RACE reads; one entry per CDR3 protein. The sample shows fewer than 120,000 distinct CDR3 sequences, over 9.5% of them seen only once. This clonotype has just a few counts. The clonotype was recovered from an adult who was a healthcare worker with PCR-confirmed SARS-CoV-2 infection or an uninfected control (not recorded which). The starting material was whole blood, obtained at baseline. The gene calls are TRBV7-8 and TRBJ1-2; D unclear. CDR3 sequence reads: CASSLVKELGGYTF. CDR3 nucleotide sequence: TGTGCCAGCAGCTTAGTGAAGGAGCTAGGGGGCTACACCTTC.